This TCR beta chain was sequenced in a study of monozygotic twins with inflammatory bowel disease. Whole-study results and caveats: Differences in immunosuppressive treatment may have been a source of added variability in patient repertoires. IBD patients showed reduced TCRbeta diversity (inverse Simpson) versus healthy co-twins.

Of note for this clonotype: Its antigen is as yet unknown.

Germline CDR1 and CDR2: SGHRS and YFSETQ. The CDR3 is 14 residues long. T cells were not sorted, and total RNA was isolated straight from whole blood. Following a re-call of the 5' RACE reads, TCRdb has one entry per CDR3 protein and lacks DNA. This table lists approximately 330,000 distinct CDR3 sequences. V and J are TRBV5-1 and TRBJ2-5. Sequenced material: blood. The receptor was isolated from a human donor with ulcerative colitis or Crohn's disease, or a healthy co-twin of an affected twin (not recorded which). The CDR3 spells CASSLEAFQETQYF. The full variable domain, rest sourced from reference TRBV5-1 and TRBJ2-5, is KAGVTQTPRYLIKTRGQQVTLSCSPISGHRSVSWYQQTPGQGLQFLFEYFSETQRNKGNFPGRFSGRQFSNSRSEMNVSTLELGDSALYLCASSLEAFQETQYFGPGTRLLVL.